The clone carrying this T cell receptor beta chain was seen only a few times. The V segment lost 4 bases and the J segment 4 bases; nucleotides outside the gene matches: 6. The germline V gene encodes CDR1 GTSNPN and CDR2 SVGIG (reference sequence). The CDR3 is 14 residues long. From the RT-PCR reads, TCRdb called clonotypes with MiXCR, one entry per CDR3 protein. The data hold more than 600,000 distinct CDR3 sequences, with 14% observed a single time. This rearrangement joins TRBV30 to TRBJ2-7, with TRBD1 matching over 11 bases. This clonotype was obtained from a female donor in good health, serving as a healthy control. Sequencing input: memory CD4+ T cells from blood. The CDR3: CAWNSGTGGYEQYF. The DNA for the CDR3 is TGTGCCTGGAACTCCGGGACAGGGGGATACGAGCAGTACTTC.